The 22 T cell receptor beta chains presented below share a single source sample, sequenced in a study of blood T cell repertoires in COVID-19. The protocol was immunoSEQ multiplex PCR, while the TCRdb copy is restricted to in-frame clones and leaves out a portion. The sample holds around 200,000 clones, about four fifths seen once. Sequencing used peripheral blood. The receptors here all came from a man aged 45-65 years with active or convalescent COVID-19.

On this clone: Other DNA sequences in this sample translate to the same CDR3. J is TRBJ2-7 and V is TRBV19; tentative D call: TRBD1 (5 bases). The CDR3 loop spans 14 amino acids. Trimming left V 3 bases short and J 0 bases short, with 9 bases between. Germline loops: CDR1 LNHDA, CDR2 SQIVND (reference sequence). The CDR3 loop is CASSMDTSSYEQYF. The CDR3 DNA is TGTGCCAGTAGTATGGACACGAGCTCCTACGAGCAGTACTTC.

The rearrangement links TRBV7-2 to TRBJ1-3; 7 bases are a match to TRBD1. This CDR3 has 16 amino acids. Germline V gene data show CDR1 as SGHTA and CDR2 as FQGNSA. Trimming at V came to 3 bases and at J to 4 bases, leaving 9 bases not matched to a gene. Here the CDR3 DNA reads TGTGCCAGCAGCTTTCTAAGGGGGCCGGGAGGAAACACCATATATTTT. Amino acid sequence: CASSFLRGPGGNTIYF.

The rearrangement joins TRBV21-1 to TRBJ2-7; the table names TRBD1, a call not compared with the DNA. TRBV21-1 is designated a pseudogene. The CDR3 sequence is 13 residues long. The CDR3 reads CASSKDRVYEQYF. In DNA, the CDR3 is TGTGCCAGCAGCAAAGACAGGGTCTACGAGCAGTACTTC.

V and J are TRBV11-2 and TRBJ2-1; tentative D call: TRBD1 (6 bases). Trimming took off 4 bases at V and 5 bases at J, with 18 bases between the two ends. The CDR3 consists of 16 residues. The germline V gene has CDR1 SGHAT and CDR2 FQNNGV. The CDR3 sequence: CASSSPWWGRDNEQFF. In DNA form, the CDR3 reads TGTGCCAGCAGCTCCCCGTGGTGGGGGCGGGACAATGAGCAGTTCTTC.

The V and J genes are TRBV7-3 and TRBJ2-3, with TRBD1 matching 10 bases. Per germline, CDR1 SGHTA and CDR2 FQGTGA. This CDR3 contains 14 residues. V shed 4 bases, J shed 5 bases, and the junction held 3 bases outside the gene matches. The CDR3 DNA reads TGTGCCAGCAGCTCCGGACAGGGGGGAGATACGCAGTATTTT. It yields the protein CASSSGQGGDTQYF.

The chain recombines TRBV3-1 (or the pseudogene TRBV3-2) with TRBJ2-5; possible D gene TRBD1, 6 bases. The germline gives CDR1 LGHDT, CDR2 YNNKEL (reference sequence). Between the trimmed V and J ends, which lost 4 bases and 5 bases, there was a span of 17 bases. The CDR3 sequence is 15 residues long. The CDR3 sequence is CASSPTALRGETQYF. The CDR3 nucleotides are TGTGCCAGCAGCCCGACAGCTCTAAGGGGGGAGACCCAGTACTTC.

The rearrangement uses TRBV29-1 and TRBJ1-1; D is perhaps TRBD1 (5 bases). Germline V gene data show CDR1 as SQVTM and CDR2 as ANQGSEA. V lost 5 bases and J 1 base, leaving 11 bases between the germline ends. This CDR3 is 13 amino acids long. CDR3 in DNA: TGCAGCGTTTCAGTGGGGCAGAACACTGAAGCTTTCTTT. It yields the protein CSVSVGQNTEAFF.

The chain employs TRBV19 and TRBJ2-5; D perhaps matches TRBD2 (6 bases). The V gene's germline CDR1 is LNHDA and CDR2 SQIVND (reference sequence). With 8 bases removed from V and 3 bases from J, the gap between germline ends came to 19 bases. CDR3 length: 15 residues. DNA of the CDR3: TGTGCCAGTTCCAATTCCCAGGCGGGAAAAGAGACCCAGTACTTC. Translated, it gives CASSNSQAGKETQYF.

The chain couples TRBV9 to TRBJ1-2, with D unresolved. This CDR3 region has 14 residues. V dropped 0 bases and J dropped 2 bases, with 8 bases sitting between them. The germline CDR1 and CDR2 sequences are SGDLS and YYNGEE. The CDR3 spells CASSVEAGNYGYTF. For the CDR3, the DNA is TGTGCCAGCAGCGTAGAGGCGGGGAACTATGGCTACACCTTC.

The chain uses TRBV9 and TRBJ2-1; D is perhaps TRBD2 (5 bases). This CDR3 is built from 13 residues. V gave up 7 bases and J gave up 5 bases, with 13 bases separating them. Germline loops: CDR1 SGDLS, CDR2 YYNGEE. CDR3 loop: CASGPLGDNEQFF. CDR3 in DNA: TGTGCCAGCGGCCCCCTGGGAGACAATGAGCAGTTCTTC.

The chain links TRBV28 to TRBJ1-2; D perhaps matches TRBD1 (5 bases). The V end was cut by 6 bases, the J end by 7 bases, with 27 bases between. The germline V gene encodes CDR1 MDHEN and CDR2 SYDVKM. The CDR3 is 17 residues long. The CDR3 nucleotides are TGTGCCAGCAGCGATGGGGGGTTAAGTGCAACCTGGAGTGGCTACACCTTC. Translation: CASSDGGLSATWSGYTF.

The chain combines TRBV4-1 with TRBJ2-7; 7 bases match TRBD2. The CDR3 extends over 15 amino acids. V shed 4 bases and J 4 bases; nucleotides not matched to a gene: 10. CDR1 is MGHRA and CDR2 is YSYEKL in the germline V gene. The CDR3 loop reads CASSRGADGGYEQYF. CDR3 sequence (DNA): TGCGCCAGCAGCCGGGGAGCCGACGGGGGGTACGAGCAGTACTTC.

The chain employs TRBV5-8 and TRBJ1-2; D might be TRBD1 (6 bases). V dropped 5 bases and J dropped 5 bases, with 10 bases sitting between them. The germline V gene encodes CDR1 SGHTS and CDR2 YDEGEE. This CDR3 is 12 amino acids long. In DNA form, the CDR3 reads TGTGCCAGCAGACCTCAGGGGTATGGCTACACCTTC. This encodes CASRPQGYGYTF.

V and J are TRBV7-2 and TRBJ1-1; 7 nucleotides agree with TRBD1. The V segment lost 7 bases and the J segment 4 bases; nucleotides outside the gene matches: 6. The CDR3 loop spans 13 amino acids. In germline, CDR1 is SGHTA, CDR2 FQGNSA. This chain's CDR3 is CASNPQGFTEAFF. CDR3 DNA: TGTGCCAGCAACCCACAGGGGTTCACTGAAGCTTTCTTT.

Turning to this clone: Other DNA sequences from this sample encode an identical CDR3 as well. Here the CDR3 reads CASSPLGQGPGELFF. The CDR3 DNA sequence: TGTGCCAGCTCACCGTTGGGACAGGGACCCGGGGAGCTGTTTTTT. The chain employs TRBV18 and TRBJ2-2; 9 positions match TRBD1. Germline assignment: CDR1 KGHSH and CDR2 LQKENI. V gave up 3 bases and J gave up 6 bases; unmatched junction bases: 5. This CDR3 comprises 15 residues.

The chain couples TRBV9 to TRBJ2-3, with 10 bases identical to TRBD1. Germline CDR1 and CDR2: SGDLS and YYNGEE. The CDR3 spans 17 residues. V gave up 0 bases and J gave up 3 bases; unmatched junction bases: 7. The CDR3 region has the DNA TGTGCCAGCAGCGTAGCCTTAGGACAGGGGGGAACAGATACGCAGTATTTT. Encoded protein: CASSVALGQGGTDTQYF. The full variable domain, with the rest looked up from reference TRBV9 and TRBJ2-3, is DSGVTQTPKHLITATGQRVTLRCSPRSGDLSVYWYQQSLDQGLQFLIQYYNGEERAKGNILERFSAQQFPDLHSELNLSSLELGDSALYFCASSVALGQGGTDTQYFGPGTRLTVL.

This clone was found many times. The rearrangement links TRBV4-2 to TRBJ1-6; the D gene is possibly TRBD1 (6 bases). This CDR3 is built from 16 residues. Trimming shortened V by 5 bases and J by 6 bases, and 17 bases separated the two germline ends. In germline, CDR1 is LGHNA, CDR2 YNFKEQ. CDR3: CASSLQSGQPNSPLHF. DNA of the CDR3: TGTGCCAGCAGCTTACAGAGCGGACAGCCTAATTCACCCCTCCACTTT.

The CDR3 bases are TGTGCCAGCAGTTCCTACGACACACACTCCTACGAGCAGTACTTC. Protein: CASSSYDTHSYEQYF. V usage is TRBV6-5 and J usage is TRBJ2-7; D call uncertain. Germline-derived CDR1 and CDR2 are MNHEY and SVGAGI. V was cut by 4 bases and J by 0 bases, with 13 bases left in between. The CDR3 is 15 amino acids.

The chain has TRBV6-5 and TRBJ2-2; D perhaps matches TRBD2 (5 bases). Germline V CDR1 and CDR2: MNHEY, SVGAGI. V was clipped by 2 bases and J by 6 bases, with 7 bases between them. The CDR3 runs 13 residues. CDR3 in amino acids: CASSYQLAGELFF. CDR3 bases: TGTGCCAGCAGTTACCAACTAGCCGGGGAGCTGTTTTTT.

This clone appeared a few times. The CDR3 region is CASSGGQHSSYEQYF. CDR3 DNA: TGTGCCAGCAGCGGAGGCCAGCACAGCTCCTACGAGCAGTACTTC. The chain carries TRBV7-8 and TRBJ2-7; D might be TRBD2 (5 bases). This CDR3 has 15 amino acids. The V gene lost 5 bases and the J gene lost 0 bases, with 14 bases spanning the gap. Per germline, CDR1 SGHVS and CDR2 FQNEAQ.

This clone was seen just once. The rearrangement uses TRBV2 and TRBJ1-3, with D unresolved. The V end was cut by 7 bases, the J end by 0 bases, with 13 bases between. The CDR3 consists of 15 residues. Germline V gene sequence: CDR1 SNHLY, CDR2 FYNNEI. The CDR3 DNA sequence: TGTGCCAGCACCGAGACGGCGGCCTCTGGAAACACCATATATTTT. As protein: CASTETAASGNTIYF.

The V and J genes are TRBV7-2 and TRBJ1-1; D gene ambiguous. V shed 0 bases and J shed 4 bases, with 15 bases lying between them. CDR1 and CDR2 (germline): SGHTA, FQGNSA. This CDR3 has 16 residues. The CDR3 is CASSLAPWLPSTEAFF. CDR3 bases: TGTGCCAGCAGCTTAGCACCGTGGCTTCCCTCCACTGAAGCTTTCTTT.